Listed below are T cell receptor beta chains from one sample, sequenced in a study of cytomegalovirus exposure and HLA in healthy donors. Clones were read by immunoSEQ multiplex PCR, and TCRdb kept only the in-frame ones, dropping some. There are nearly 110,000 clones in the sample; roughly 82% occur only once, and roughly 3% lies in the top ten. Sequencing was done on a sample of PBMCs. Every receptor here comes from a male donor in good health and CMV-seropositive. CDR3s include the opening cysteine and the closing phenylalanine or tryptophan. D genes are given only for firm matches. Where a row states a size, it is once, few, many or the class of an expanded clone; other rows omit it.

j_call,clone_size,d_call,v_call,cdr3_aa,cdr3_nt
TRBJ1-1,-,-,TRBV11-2,CASSFRAQGKGAEAFF,TGTGCCAGCAGCTTTCGAGCACAGGGTAAGGGAGCTGAAGCTTTCTTT
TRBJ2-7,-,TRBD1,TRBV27,CASSLTGGSAYEQYF,TGTGCCAGCAGTTTAACAGGGGGCAGTGCCTACGAGCAGTACTTC
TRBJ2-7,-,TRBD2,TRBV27,CASSVTSGVTSSYEQYF,TGTGCCAGCAGTGTTACTAGCGGGGTAACCAGCTCCTACGAGCAGTACTTC
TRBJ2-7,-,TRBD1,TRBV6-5,CASSYDRASNEQYF,TGTGCCAGCAGTTACGACAGGGCATCAAACGAGCAGTACTTC
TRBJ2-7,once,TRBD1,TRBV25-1,CASSGRGRSSYEQYF,TGTGCCAGCAGTGGCAGGGGGCGTTCCTCCTACGAGCAGTACTTC
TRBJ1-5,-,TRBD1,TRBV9,CASSVAYRVQGGQPQHF,TGTGCCAGCAGCGTAGCTTACCGGGTTCAGGGGGGTCAGCCCCAGCATTTT
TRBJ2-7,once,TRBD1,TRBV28,CASSESGTGYEQYF,TGTGCCAGCAGTGAATCCGGGACAGGCTACGAGCAGTACTTC
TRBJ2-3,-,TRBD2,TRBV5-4,CASSLRLAGAADTQYF,TGTGCCAGCAGCTTGAGGCTAGCGGGAGCTGCAGATACGCAGTATTTT
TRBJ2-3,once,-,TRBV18,CASSTRSYGGSSTDTQYF,TGTGCCAGCTCCACACGAAGCTACGGCGGATCTAGCACAGATACGCAGTATTTT
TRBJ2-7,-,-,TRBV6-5,CASSVAGSSYEQYF,TGTGCCAGCTCAGTGGCGGGGAGCTCCTACGAGCAGTACTTC